This is a list of T cell receptor beta chains from one sample in a study of cytomegalovirus exposure and HLA in healthy donors. Produced via immunoSEQ multiplex PCR; TCRdb's table is partial and in-frame only. Here the sample spans 120,000 to 150,000 clones, roughly 75% being singletons. Sequencing used PBMCs. The source is a man aged 35-49 years in good health and CMV-seropositive. CDR3s include the opening cysteine and the closing phenylalanine or tryptophan. The order of the fields is CDR3 DNA, CDR3 protein, D gene, J gene, V gene, clone size. A D gene is named only where the DNA matches it firmly. Clone sizes are given selectively: once, few, many, or a class where the clone is expanded.

CDR3nt: TGTGCCAGCTCACCCGGAGTAGCTCGAGAGCAGTACTTC
CDR3aa: CASSPGVAREQYF
d_gene: .
j_gene: TRBJ2-7
v_gene: TRBV18
abundance: .

CDR3nt: TGTGCCAGCAGTCTAACAGGGGGCCGGGATCAGCCCCAGCATTTT
CDR3aa: CASSLTGGRDQPQHF
d_gene: TRBD1
j_gene: TRBJ1-5
v_gene: TRBV7-8
abundance: .

CDR3nt: TGTGCCAGCAGCTTACACCACTTTAGTCTGAACACTGAAGCTTTCTTT
CDR3aa: CASSLHHFSLNTEAFF
d_gene: .
j_gene: TRBJ1-1
v_gene: TRBV7-8
abundance: .

CDR3nt: TGCGCCAGCAGCTTGGCCAGGGAAAAACTGTTTTTT
CDR3aa: CASSLAREKLFF
d_gene: .
j_gene: TRBJ1-4
v_gene: TRBV5-1
abundance: .

CDR3nt: TGTGCCAGCAGCTGGGGGGATTACAATGAGCAGTTCTTC
CDR3aa: CASSWGDYNEQFF
d_gene: .
j_gene: TRBJ2-1
v_gene: TRBV7-9
abundance: .

CDR3nt: TGCGCCAGCAGCTTCTCGGGGGACTTAAATGAAAAACTGTTTTTT
CDR3aa: CASSFSGDLNEKLFF
d_gene: .
j_gene: TRBJ1-4
v_gene: TRBV5-1
abundance: .

CDR3nt: TGTGCCACCCGACAAGGTGGAGGGGATTCACCCCTCCACTTT
CDR3aa: CATRQGGGDSPLHF
d_gene: .
j_gene: TRBJ1-6
v_gene: TRBV6-5
abundance: few

CDR3nt: TGTGCCAGCAGCATAAATAGGGAGGAGCCCCAGCATTTT
CDR3aa: CASSINREEPQHF
d_gene: .
j_gene: TRBJ1-5
v_gene: TRBV7-2
abundance: .

CDR3nt: TGTGCCAGCAGCTTTTCGGGAGGTTACGAGCAGTACTTC
CDR3aa: CASSFSGGYEQYF
d_gene: TRBD2
j_gene: TRBJ2-7
v_gene: TRBV7-9
abundance: .

CDR3nt: TGTGCCAGTAGTATTCCACTAGGTATCGGCACCGGGGAGCTGTTTTTT
CDR3aa: CASSIPLGIGTGELFF
d_gene: .
j_gene: TRBJ2-2
v_gene: TRBV19
abundance: .

CDR3nt: TGTGCCAGTAGTAAAAGCAAAGGAGGACTAGCGGGAGCAGATACGCAGTATTTT
CDR3aa: CASSKSKGGLAGADTQYF
d_gene: TRBD2
j_gene: TRBJ2-3
v_gene: TRBV19
abundance: few

CDR3nt: TGTGCCTGGAGTGTGGACAGGGGGATTAATCAGCCCCAGCATTTT
CDR3aa: CAWSVDRGINQPQHF
d_gene: TRBD1
j_gene: TRBJ1-5
v_gene: TRBV30
abundance: .

CDR3nt: TGTGCCAGCAGCCAAGATCTCGGCAGGAGGGGGCACGGCTATGGCTACACCTTC
CDR3aa: CASSQDLGRRGHGYGYTF
d_gene: TRBD1
j_gene: TRBJ1-2
v_gene: TRBV4-2
abundance: .

CDR3nt: TGCGCCCCCGGGGGAACTGAAGCTTTCTTT
CDR3aa: CAPGGTEAFF
d_gene: .
j_gene: TRBJ1-1
v_gene: TRBV4-3
abundance: .

CDR3nt: TGCGCCAGCAGCCAATGGGCGAGCTATGGCTACACCTTC
CDR3aa: CASSQWASYGYTF
d_gene: .
j_gene: TRBJ1-2
v_gene: TRBV4-1
abundance: .

CDR3nt: TGTGCCAGCTCACCAGGGGAGCGGCGAGAGACCCAGTACTTC
CDR3aa: CASSPGERRETQYF
d_gene: .
j_gene: TRBJ2-5
v_gene: TRBV18
abundance: once

CDR3nt: TGTGCCAGCAGCTTCGGGACAGGGAGGACAGAGACCCAGTACTTC
CDR3aa: CASSFGTGRTETQYF
d_gene: TRBD1
j_gene: TRBJ2-5
v_gene: TRBV7-2
abundance: .

CDR3nt: TGTGCCAGCAGCCAAGATCGGTTAGCGGGGAGGCACACAGATACGCAGTATTTT
CDR3aa: CASSQDRLAGRHTDTQYF
d_gene: TRBD2
j_gene: TRBJ2-3
v_gene: TRBV4-2
abundance: .